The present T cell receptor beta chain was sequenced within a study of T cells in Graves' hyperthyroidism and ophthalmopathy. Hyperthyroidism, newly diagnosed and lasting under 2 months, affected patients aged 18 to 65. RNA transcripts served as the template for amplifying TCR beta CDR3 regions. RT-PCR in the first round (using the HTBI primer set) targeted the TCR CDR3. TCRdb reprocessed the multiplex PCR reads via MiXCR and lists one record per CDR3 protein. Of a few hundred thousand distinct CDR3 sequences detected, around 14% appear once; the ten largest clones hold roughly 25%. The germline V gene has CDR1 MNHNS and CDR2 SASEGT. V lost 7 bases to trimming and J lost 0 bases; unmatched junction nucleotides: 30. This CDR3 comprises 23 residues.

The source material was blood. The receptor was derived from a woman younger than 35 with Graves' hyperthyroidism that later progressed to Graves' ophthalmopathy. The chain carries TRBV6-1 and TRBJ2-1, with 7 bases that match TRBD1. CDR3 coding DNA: TGTGCCAGCAAGACACTTCCGGGCGCCAACCTTTCCGGGACAGTATCCTCCTACAATGAGCAGTTCTTC. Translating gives CASKTLPGANLSGTVSSYNEQFF.